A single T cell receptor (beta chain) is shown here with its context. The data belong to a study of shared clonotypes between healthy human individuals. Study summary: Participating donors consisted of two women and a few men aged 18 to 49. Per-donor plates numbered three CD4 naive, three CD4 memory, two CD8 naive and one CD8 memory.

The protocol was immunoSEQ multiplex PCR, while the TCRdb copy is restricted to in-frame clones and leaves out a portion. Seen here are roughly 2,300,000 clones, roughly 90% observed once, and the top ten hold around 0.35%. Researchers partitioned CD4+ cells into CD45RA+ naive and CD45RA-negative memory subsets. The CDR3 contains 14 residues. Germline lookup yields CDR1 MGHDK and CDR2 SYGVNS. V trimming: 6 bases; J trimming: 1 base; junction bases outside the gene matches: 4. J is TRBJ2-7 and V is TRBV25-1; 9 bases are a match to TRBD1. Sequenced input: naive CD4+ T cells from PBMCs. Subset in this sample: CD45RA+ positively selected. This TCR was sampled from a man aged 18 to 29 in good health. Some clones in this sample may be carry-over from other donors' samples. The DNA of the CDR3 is TGTGCCAGCAGCGCGACAGGGGGATCCTACGAGCAGTACTTC. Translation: CASSATGGSYEQYF.